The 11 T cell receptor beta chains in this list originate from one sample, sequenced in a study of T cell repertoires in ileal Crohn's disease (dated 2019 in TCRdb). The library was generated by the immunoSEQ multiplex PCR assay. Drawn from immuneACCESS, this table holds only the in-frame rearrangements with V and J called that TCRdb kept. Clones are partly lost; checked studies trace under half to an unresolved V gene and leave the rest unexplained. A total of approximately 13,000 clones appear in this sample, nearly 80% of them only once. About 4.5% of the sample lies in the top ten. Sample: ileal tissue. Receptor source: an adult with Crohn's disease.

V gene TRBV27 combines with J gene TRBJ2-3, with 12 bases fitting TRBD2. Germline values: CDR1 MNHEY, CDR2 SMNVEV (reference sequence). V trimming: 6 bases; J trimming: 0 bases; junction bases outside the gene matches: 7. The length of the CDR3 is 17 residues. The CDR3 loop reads CASSKLAGGTSTDTQYF. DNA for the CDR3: TGTGCCAGCAGCAAACTAGCGGGGGGAACTAGCACAGATACGCAGTATTTT.

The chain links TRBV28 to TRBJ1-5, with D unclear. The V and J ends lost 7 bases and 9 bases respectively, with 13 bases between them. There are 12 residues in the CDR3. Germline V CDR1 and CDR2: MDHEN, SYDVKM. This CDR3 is CASTSRGWPQHF. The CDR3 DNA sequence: TGTGCCAGCACCAGCCGAGGGTGGCCCCAGCATTTT.

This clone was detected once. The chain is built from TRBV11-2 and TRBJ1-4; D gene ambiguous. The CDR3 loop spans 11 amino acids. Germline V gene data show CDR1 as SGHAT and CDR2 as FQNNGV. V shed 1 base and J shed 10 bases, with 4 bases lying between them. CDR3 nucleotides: TGTGCCAGCAGCTTAGGAGTAAAACTGTTTTTT. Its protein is CASSLGVKLFF.

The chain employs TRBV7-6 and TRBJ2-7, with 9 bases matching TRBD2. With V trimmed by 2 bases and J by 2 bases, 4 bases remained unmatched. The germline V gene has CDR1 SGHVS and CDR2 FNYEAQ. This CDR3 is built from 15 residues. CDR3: CASSLTAGGTYEQYF. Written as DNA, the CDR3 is TGTGCCAGCAGCTTAACGGCGGGGGGGACCTACGAGCAGTACTTC.

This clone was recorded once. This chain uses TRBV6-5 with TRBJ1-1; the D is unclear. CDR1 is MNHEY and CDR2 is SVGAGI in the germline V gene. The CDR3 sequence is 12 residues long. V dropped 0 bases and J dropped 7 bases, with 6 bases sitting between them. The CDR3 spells CASSYSTGEAFF. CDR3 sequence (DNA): TGTGCCAGCAGTTACTCGACGGGTGAAGCTTTCTTT.

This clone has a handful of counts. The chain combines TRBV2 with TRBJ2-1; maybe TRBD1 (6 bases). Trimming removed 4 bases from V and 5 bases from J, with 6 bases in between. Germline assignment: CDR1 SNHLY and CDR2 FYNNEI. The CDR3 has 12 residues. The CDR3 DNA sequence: TGTGCCAGCAGTGGGGACAACAATGAGCAGTTCTTC. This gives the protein CASSGDNNEQFF.

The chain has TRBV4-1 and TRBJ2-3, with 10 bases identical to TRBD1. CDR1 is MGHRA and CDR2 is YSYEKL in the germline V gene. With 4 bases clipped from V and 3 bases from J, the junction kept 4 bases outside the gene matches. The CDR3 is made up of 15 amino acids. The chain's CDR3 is CASSRPGQGTDTQYF. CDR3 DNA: TGCGCCAGCAGCCGCCCGGGACAGGGGACAGATACGCAGTATTTT.

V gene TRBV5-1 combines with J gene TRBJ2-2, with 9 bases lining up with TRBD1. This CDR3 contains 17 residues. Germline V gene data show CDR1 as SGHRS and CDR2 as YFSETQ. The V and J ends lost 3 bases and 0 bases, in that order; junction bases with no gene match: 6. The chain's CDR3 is CASSSLRQGANTGELFF. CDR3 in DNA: TGCGCCAGCAGCTCTCTGCGACAGGGGGCGAACACCGGGGAGCTGTTTTTT.

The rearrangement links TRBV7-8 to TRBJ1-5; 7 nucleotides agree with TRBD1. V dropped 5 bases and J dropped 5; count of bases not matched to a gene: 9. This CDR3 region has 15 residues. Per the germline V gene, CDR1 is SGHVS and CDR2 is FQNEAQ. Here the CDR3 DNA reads TGTGCCAGCAGCCCAGACACGGGACAGTATCAGCCCCAGCATTTT. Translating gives CASSPDTGQYQPQHF.

The DNA of the CDR3 is TGTGCCAGCAGCGCGACTGGGAGCAATCAGCCCCAGCATTTT. It translates to CASSATGSNQPQHF. The gene calls are TRBV7-2 and TRBJ1-5; D unresolved. This CDR3 region has 14 residues. Trimming took 5 bases from V and 1 from J, leaving 9 bases between them. Per the germline V gene, CDR1 is SGHTA and CDR2 is FQGNSA.

CDR3 coding DNA: TGTGCCAGCAGCCCGGGGACAGGGGGCACCGGGGAGCTGTTTTTT. This encodes CASSPGTGGTGELFF. The chain carries TRBV5-4 and TRBJ2-2; 11 nucleotides match TRBD1. Germline trimming cut 4 bases from V and 4 bases from J; bases unmatched to any gene: 3. The CDR3 is made up of 15 amino acids. The germline V gene has CDR1 SGHNT and CDR2 YYREEE (reference sequence).